This TCR beta chain comes out of a study of blood T cell repertoires in COVID-19. Looking at the study overall: The analysed material was cDNA or gDNA that came from T cells, B-cell-depleted T cells, or PBMCs.

This clone was observed a handful of times. The identical CDR3 is also encoded by other nucleotide sequences in the sample. Original data processing: Counts of nucleated cells, estimated from reference gene primer amplification, were obtained. Method: immunoSEQ multiplex PCR; TCRdb's copy keeps in-frame clones and lacks some. From that table come the V and J calls and clone size; the DNA was used to work out D and trimming. The sample records a few hundred thousand clones, more than 75% being singletons. Germline V gene lookup returns CDR1 DFQATT and CDR2 SNEGSKA (reference sequence). This CDR3 is 13 amino acids long. The V and J ends lost 3 bases and 0 bases respectively, with 8 bases between them.

Source material: peripheral blood. The sequence derives from a human donor in a cohort sampled during active COVID-19. The rearrangement uses TRBV20-1 and TRBJ1-2; TRBD1 is a possible D gene (5 bases). The CDR3 coding sequence is TGCAGTGCTAGTTCAGGGACTAACTATGGCTACACCTTC. As protein: CSASSGTNYGYTF.